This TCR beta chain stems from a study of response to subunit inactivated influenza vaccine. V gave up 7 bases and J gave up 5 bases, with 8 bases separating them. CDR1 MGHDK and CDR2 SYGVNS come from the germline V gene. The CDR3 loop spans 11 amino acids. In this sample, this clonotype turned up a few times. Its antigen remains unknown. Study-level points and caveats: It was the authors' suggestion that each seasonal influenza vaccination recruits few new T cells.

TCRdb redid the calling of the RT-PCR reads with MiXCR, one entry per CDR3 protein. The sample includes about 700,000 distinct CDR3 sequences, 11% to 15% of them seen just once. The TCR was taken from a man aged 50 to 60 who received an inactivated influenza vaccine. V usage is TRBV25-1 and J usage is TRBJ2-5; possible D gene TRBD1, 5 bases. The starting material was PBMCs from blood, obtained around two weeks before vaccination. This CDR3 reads CASTQGETQYF. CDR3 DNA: TGTGCCAGCACGCAGGGTGAGACCCAGTACTTC.